A selection of T cell receptor beta chains follows, all from one sample in a study of identifying expanded T cells in peripheral blood. TCRdb's table, derived via immunoSEQ multiplex PCR, lists solely in-frame clones and lacks some. Here the sample spans more than 95,000 clones, approximately 88% being singletons. Specimen: blood. The receptors originated from a person aged 18 to 69 in good health. CDR3s include the opening cysteine and the closing phenylalanine or tryptophan. The D gene is left open where the match is weak. Size tells how often a clone was seen (once, few, many) or the class of an expanded clone, and some rows leave it out.

V gene: TRBV2; clone size: once; D gene: TRBD1; J gene: TRBJ2-5; CDR3 protein: CASSFTRDRAFETQYF; CDR3 DNA: TGTGCCAGCAGCTTCACCCGGGACAGGGCTTTTGAGACCCAGTACTTC
V gene: TRBV5-4; clone size: .; D gene: .; J gene: TRBJ2-1; CDR3 protein: CASREQVSSYNEQFF; CDR3 DNA: TGTGCCAGCAGGGAACAGGTAAGCTCCTACAATGAGCAGTTCTTC
V gene: TRBV15; clone size: many; D gene: .; J gene: TRBJ1-4; CDR3 protein: CATSRDLGFEKLFF; CDR3 DNA: TGTGCCACCAGCAGAGACTTGGGGTTTGAAAAACTGTTTTTT
V gene: TRBV18; clone size: .; D gene: TRBD1; J gene: TRBJ2-1; CDR3 protein: CASSPGGWDRPQFF; CDR3 DNA: TGTGCCAGCTCACCAGGGGGGTGGGACAGGCCGCAGTTCTTC
V gene: TRBV25-1; clone size: few; D gene: .; J gene: TRBJ1-6; CDR3 protein: CASALVGFGSPLHF; CDR3 DNA: TGTGCCAGCGCCCTGGTTGGGTTTGGGTCACCCCTCCACTTT
V gene: TRBV6-6; clone size: .; D gene: .; J gene: TRBJ1-1; CDR3 protein: CASSYSAGNTEAFF; CDR3 DNA: TGTGCCAGCAGTTACTCCGCGGGAAACACTGAAGCTTTCTTT
V gene: TRBV5-1; clone size: .; D gene: .; J gene: TRBJ1-1; CDR3 protein: CASSWAGAEAFF; CDR3 DNA: TGCGCCAGCAGCTGGGCAGGGGCTGAAGCTTTCTTT
V gene: TRBV2; clone size: .; D gene: .; J gene: TRBJ1-1; CDR3 protein: CASSPPANTEAFF; CDR3 DNA: TGTGCCAGCAGCCCGCCGGCGAACACTGAAGCTTTCTTT
V gene: TRBV5-1; clone size: .; D gene: .; J gene: TRBJ1-2; CDR3 protein: CASSLSRNYGYTF; CDR3 DNA: TGCGCCAGCAGCTTGTCAAGGAACTATGGCTACACCTTC
V gene: TRBV2; clone size: .; D gene: .; J gene: TRBJ2-3; CDR3 protein: CASSEAPSTDTQYF; CDR3 DNA: TGTGCCAGCAGTGAGGCCCCTAGCACAGATACGCAGTATTTT
V gene: TRBV6-1; clone size: .; D gene: TRBD1; J gene: TRBJ1-5; CDR3 protein: CASSEAVGTGRVRDQPQHF; CDR3 DNA: TGTGCCAGCAGTGAAGCGGTCGGGACAGGGAGAGTAAGGGATCAGCCCCAGCATTTT
V gene: TRBV11-2; clone size: .; D gene: .; J gene: TRBJ1-1; CDR3 protein: CASSPLVSVLEAFF; CDR3 DNA: TGTGCCAGCAGCCCACTGGTGTCAGTCCTTGAAGCTTTCTTT
V gene: TRBV7-9; clone size: .; D gene: .; J gene: TRBJ1-5; CDR3 protein: CASSASFREGNQPQHF; CDR3 DNA: TGTGCCAGCAGCGCATCATTCAGGGAAGGCAATCAGCCCCAGCATTTT
V gene: TRBV6-1; clone size: .; D gene: .; J gene: TRBJ2-3; CDR3 protein: CASREEGTGNTDTQYF; CDR3 DNA: TGTGCCAGCAGAGAAGAGGGGACGGGGAACACAGATACGCAGTATTTT
V gene: TRBV18; clone size: .; D gene: TRBD1; J gene: TRBJ1-2; CDR3 protein: CATSRTGQPYGYTF; CDR3 DNA: TGTGCCACCAGCCGGACAGGGCAGCCCTATGGCTACACCTTC
V gene: TRBV19; clone size: once; D gene: .; J gene: TRBJ1-3; CDR3 protein: CASSGETSSGNTIYF; CDR3 DNA: TGTGCCAGTAGTGGCGAGACTTCCTCTGGAAACACCATATATTTT